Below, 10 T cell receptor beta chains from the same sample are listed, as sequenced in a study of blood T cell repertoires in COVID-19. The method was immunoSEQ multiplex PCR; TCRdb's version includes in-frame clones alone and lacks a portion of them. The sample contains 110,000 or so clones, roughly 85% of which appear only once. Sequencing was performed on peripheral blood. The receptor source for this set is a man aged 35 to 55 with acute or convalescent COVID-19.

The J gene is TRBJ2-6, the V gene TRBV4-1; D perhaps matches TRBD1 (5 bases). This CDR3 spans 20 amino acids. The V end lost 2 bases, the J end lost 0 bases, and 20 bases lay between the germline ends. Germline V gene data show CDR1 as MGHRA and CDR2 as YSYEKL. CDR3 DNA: TGCGCCAGCAGCCAAATTACCCTGACAGCCTTGACCTCTGGGGCCAACGTCCTGACTTTC. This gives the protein CASSQITLTALTSGANVLTF.

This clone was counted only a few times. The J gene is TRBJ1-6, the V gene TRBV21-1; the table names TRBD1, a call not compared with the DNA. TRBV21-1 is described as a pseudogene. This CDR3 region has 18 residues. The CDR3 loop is CASSRTERQSSYNSPLHF. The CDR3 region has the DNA TGTGCCAGCAGCCGCACCGAAAGACAGAGCTCCTATAATTCACCCCTCCACTTT.

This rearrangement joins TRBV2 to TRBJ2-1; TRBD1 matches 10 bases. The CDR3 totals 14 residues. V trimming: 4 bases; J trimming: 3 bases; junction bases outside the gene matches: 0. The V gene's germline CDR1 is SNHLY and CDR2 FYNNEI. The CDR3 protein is CASSGDRGYNEQFF. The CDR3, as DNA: TGTGCCAGCAGTGGGGACAGGGGCTACAATGAGCAGTTCTTC.

The CDR3 bases are TGTGCCAGCAGTTACGGGAGGGGATACGAGCAGTACTTC. Translated: CASSYGRGYEQYF. The chain combines TRBV6-2 or TRBV6-3 with TRBJ2-7; 7 bases agree with TRBD2. This CDR3 has 13 residues. Germline CDR1 reads MNHEY; CDR2 reads SVGEGT. The junction had 2 bases not matched to a gene; V was cut back by 2 bases and J by 4 bases.

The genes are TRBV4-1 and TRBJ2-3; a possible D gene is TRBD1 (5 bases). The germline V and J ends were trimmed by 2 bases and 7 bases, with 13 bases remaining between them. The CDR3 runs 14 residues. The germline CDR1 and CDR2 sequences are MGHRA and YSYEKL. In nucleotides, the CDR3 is TGCGCCAGCAGCCAAAATCAACAGGCCAATACGCAGTATTTT. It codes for CASSQNQQANTQYF.

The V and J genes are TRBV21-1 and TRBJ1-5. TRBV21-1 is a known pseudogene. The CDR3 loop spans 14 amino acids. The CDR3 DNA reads TGTGCCAGCAGCAAATATTATAGCAATCAGCCCCAGCATTTT. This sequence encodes CASSKYYSNQPQHF.

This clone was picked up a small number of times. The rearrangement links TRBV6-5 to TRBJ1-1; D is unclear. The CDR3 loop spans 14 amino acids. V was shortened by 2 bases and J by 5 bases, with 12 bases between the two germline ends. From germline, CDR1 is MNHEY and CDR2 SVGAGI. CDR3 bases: TGTGCCAGCAGTTACGGACTTTTTGAGACTGAAGCTTTCTTT. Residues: CASSYGLFETEAFF.

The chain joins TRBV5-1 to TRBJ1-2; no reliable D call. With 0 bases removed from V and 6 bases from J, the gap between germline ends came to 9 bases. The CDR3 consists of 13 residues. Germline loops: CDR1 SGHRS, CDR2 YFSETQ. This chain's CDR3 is CASSLVPGDGYTF. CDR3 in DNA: TGCGCCAGCAGCTTGGTTCCGGGAGATGGCTACACCTTC.

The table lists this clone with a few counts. CDR3 residues: CASNTGNTIYF. The CDR3 DNA sequence: TGTGCCAGCAATACTGGAAACACCATATATTTT. The rearrangement uses TRBV7-9 and TRBJ1-3; the D is unclear. Germline CDR1 is SEHNR and CDR2 is FQNEAQ (reference sequence). V lost 7 bases and J lost 2, with 3 bases in between. The CDR3 runs to 11 residues.

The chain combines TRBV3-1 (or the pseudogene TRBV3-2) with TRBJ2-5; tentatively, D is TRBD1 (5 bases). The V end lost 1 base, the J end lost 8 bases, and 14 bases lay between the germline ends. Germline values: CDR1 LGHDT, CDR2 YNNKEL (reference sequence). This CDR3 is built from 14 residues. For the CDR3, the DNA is TGTGCCAGCAGCCAAGCGGCAGGGCTAGGAACCCAGTACTTC. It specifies CASSQAAGLGTQYF.